Described below is a single TCR beta chain sequence and its context. Its antigen is still unknown. An end of the junction does not agree with germline; a read error may underlie this. Libraries were prepared by immunoSEQ multiplex PCR; TCRdb keeps only in-frame clonotypes and omits some of them. This table has about 24,000 clones, roughly nine tenths appearing once. Germline V gene lookup returns CDR1 SGHRS and CDR2 YFSETQ. The CDR3 covers 16 residues. The data were obtained in a study of T cell repertoires and Cas9 in healthy adults. Study observations and caveats: SpCas9-reactive regulatory T cells reportedly mitigated SpCas9-reactive effector T cells in vitro.

Sequencing was carried out using CD4+ effector T cells (CD127+, CD25-, CD137-, CD154-) from PBMCs; culture status not recorded. The sequence derives from a human donor in good health. The J gene is TRBJ2-1, the V gene TRBV5-1; D is uncertain. The CDR3 DNA reads as TGCGCCGGCAGCTGGAGCCTGCACATGGGGTACAATGAGCAGTTCTTC. This encodes CAGSWSLHMGYNEQFF.